This TCR beta chain was identified during a study of control samples from healthy donors and cancer patients. The CDR3 covers 13 residues. V was cut by 4 bases and J by 6 bases, with 9 bases left in between. Germline lookup yields CDR1 WSHSY and CDR2 SAAADI. The protocol was immunoSEQ multiplex PCR, while the TCRdb copy is restricted to in-frame clones and leaves out a portion. This table has 150,000 to 200,000 clones, approximately 92% appearing once. The receptor was isolated from a man younger than 35 in good health. The material sequenced was blood. V usage is TRBV10-2 and J usage is TRBJ2-2; D not certain. CDR3 sequence reads: CASSATGPGELFF. The CDR3, as DNA: TGCGCCAGCAGTGCAACGGGTCCCGGGGAGCTGTTTTTT.